The entry below describes one T cell receptor beta chain. What it recognizes is unknown. These data come from a study of cytomegalovirus exposure and HLA in healthy donors. V lost 0 bases and J lost 0, with 17 bases in between. From germline, CDR1 is SGHDN and CDR2 FVKESK. The CDR3 totals 18 residues. The PCR ran on 60 Vbeta and 13 Jbeta primers. Here immunoSEQ multiplex PCR was the method, and the copy in TCRdb shows in-frame clones only, minus some. Of 180,000 or so clones listed, about 69% are singletons. The study, taken as a whole, reports: Clonal expansion was found to be greater in HLA-associated TCR beta chains than in equally common others in a later analysis. The classifier was said to identify cytomegalovirus status with high specificity and sensitivity. With later analysis, a missense DCLRE1C variant became linked to TCR beta V- and J-gene trimming. An apparent linkage of common viral pathogens to several of the most significant clusters emerged in a later analysis.

The clonotype was recovered from a male donor in good health and CMV-seronegative. V gene TRBV14 combines with J gene TRBJ1-2, with D possibly matching TRBD1 (6 bases). Sequenced sample: PBMCs. The CDR3 nucleotides read TGTGCCAGCAGCCAAGAATACTCGACAGGATCCTCTAACTATGGCTACACCTTC. Protein product: CASSQEYSTGSSNYGYTF.